Presented here are 10 T cell receptor beta chains from one specimen sequenced in a study of blood T cell repertoires in COVID-19. The data were produced by immunoSEQ multiplex PCR, yet TCRdb's version contains in-frame clones alone and is incomplete. There are 200,000 to 250,000 clones in the sample; 85% to 90% occur only once, and 1.2% lies in the top ten. Sequenced: PBMCs or T cells enriched from blood (not recorded which). All receptors come from a man aged 25 to 40 who had recovered from COVID-19.

The chain carries TRBV5-1 and TRBJ1-4; the D gene is possibly TRBD1 (6 bases). The germline V gene has CDR1 SGHRS and CDR2 YFSETQ. The CDR3 has 16 amino acids. V was shortened by 4 bases and J by 8 bases, with 21 bases between the two germline ends. CDR3: CASSPGGLAGDEKLFF. For the CDR3, the DNA is TGCGCCAGCAGCCCGGGGGGTTTGGCAGGGGACGAAAAACTGTTTTTT.

The gene calls are TRBV9 and TRBJ2-1; 8 bases agree with TRBD2. The CDR3 is 17 amino acids. Germline lookup yields CDR1 SGDLS and CDR2 YYNGEE. V dropped 3 bases and J dropped 0; count of bases not matched to a gene: 8. The CDR3 nucleotides read TGTGCCAGCAGCGGGGGGGCGGGGGGATTCTCCTACAATGAGCAGTTCTTC. It codes for CASSGGAGGFSYNEQFF. The complete variable domain, with remaining parts taken from reference TRBV9 and TRBJ2-1, reads DSGVTQTPKHLITATGQRVTLRCSPRSGDLSVYWYQQSLDQGLQFLIQYYNGEERAKGNILERFSAQQFPDLHSELNLSSLELGDSALYFCASSGGAGGFSYNEQFFGPGTRLTVL.

The chain recombines TRBV12-5 with TRBJ2-1, with 7 bases matching TRBD1. V lost 0 bases to trimming and J lost 6 bases; unmatched junction nucleotides: 14. Germline CDR1 LGHNT, CDR2 FRNRAP. CDR3 length equals 18 residues. In nucleotides, the CDR3 is TGTGCTAGTGGTTTGGTACTTATAGGCCAGGGGGTCCTCAATGAGCAGTTCTTC. This codes for CASGLVLIGQGVLNEQFF. The full variable domain, with the rest looked up from reference TRBV12-5 and TRBJ2-1, is DARVTQTPRHKVTEMGQEVTMRCQPILGHNTVFWYRQTMMQGLELLAYFRNRAPLDDSGMPKDRFSAEMPDATLATLKIQPSEPRDSAVYFCASGLVLIGQGVLNEQFFGPGTRLTVL.

The genes are TRBV6-2 or TRBV6-3 and TRBJ2-7; 7 nucleotides agree with TRBD1. Per germline, CDR1 MNHEY and CDR2 SVGEGT. V shed 5 bases and J 4 bases; nucleotides not matched to a gene: 2. The length of the CDR3 is 12 residues. CDR3 DNA sequence: TGTGCCAGCAGTAAGACAGGGTACGAGCAGTACTTC. Its protein is CASSKTGYEQYF.

The count of this clone is one. The rearrangement joins TRBV7-9 to TRBJ2-5, with TRBD2 matching 11 bases. This CDR3 contains 14 residues. V lost 5 bases to trimming and J lost 4 bases; unmatched junction nucleotides: 3. Germline V lookup: CDR1 SEHNR, CDR2 FQNEAQ (reference sequence). The CDR3 protein is CASSHLAGGETQYF. Written as DNA, the CDR3 is TGTGCCAGCAGCCATCTAGCGGGGGGAGAGACCCAGTACTTC.

The chain uses TRBV9 and TRBJ2-7; tentatively, D is TRBD1 (6 bases). The V gene lost 0 bases and the J gene lost 0 bases, with 16 bases spanning the gap. The CDR3 covers 17 residues. CDR1 and CDR2 from the germline V gene are SGDLS and YYNGEE. CDR3 region: CASSVDRDLTGSYEQYF. In DNA form, the CDR3 reads TGTGCCAGCAGCGTAGACAGGGATTTAACGGGCTCCTACGAGCAGTACTTC.

The chain links TRBV6-2 or TRBV6-3 to TRBJ2-1; TRBD2 agrees at 8 bases. CDR3 size: 18 residues. Unmatched junction bases numbered 11, after V lost 2 bases and J lost 2 bases. Germline CDR1 MNHEY, CDR2 SVGEGT. CDR3 region: CASSYPKQAGETYNEQFF. The CDR3 DNA reads as TGTGCCAGCAGTTACCCCAAACAAGCGGGGGAGACCTACAATGAGCAGTTCTTC.

V and J are TRBV24-1 and TRBJ1-4; D gene uncertain. The CDR3 contains 13 residues. Germline assignment: CDR1 KGHDR and CDR2 SFDVKD. The V end was cut by 11 bases, the J end by 4 bases, with 13 bases between. The CDR3 sequence is CASRAADNEKLFF. DNA of the CDR3: TGTGCCAGTAGAGCTGCGGATAATGAAAAACTGTTTTTT.

This clone was recorded only once. This chain uses TRBV11-2 with TRBJ2-3, with D possibly matching TRBD2 (6 bases). CDR3 length: 14 amino acids. The ends were cut back, 2 bases at V and 9 bases at J, with 15 bases in the middle. The germline V gene has CDR1 SGHAT and CDR2 FQNNGV. Written as DNA, the CDR3 is TGTGCCAGCAGCTTAATTCCGGGGGAAAGAACGCAGTATTTT. It translates to CASSLIPGERTQYF.

This sequence joins TRBV6-5 and TRBJ2-7; 8 bases agree with TRBD1. The CDR3 consists of 15 residues. With V trimmed by 0 bases and J by 3 bases, 4 bases remained unmatched. Germline CDR1 reads MNHEY; CDR2 reads SVGAGI. The CDR3 bases are TGTGCCAGCAGTTACTCGGGACAGGTAATCTACGAGCAGTACTTC. It specifies CASSYSGQVIYEQYF.